This T cell receptor beta chain was retrieved from a study of early stage breast cancer tumors. The wider study: Invasive lobular carcinomas made up about 35% of the 12 ER+/PR+/HER2- tumors. General study findings and limits: In most of the 16 patients, blood comparison separated tumor from normal breast.

TCRdb's table, derived via immunoSEQ multiplex PCR, lists solely in-frame clones and lacks some. The sample lists more than 65,000 clones, around 80% seen once, with over 3.5% in the top ten. Trimming stripped 4 bases from V and 0 bases from J, with 7 bases between. Germline V gene lookup returns CDR1 SQVTM and CDR2 ANQGSEA. The CDR3 covers 13 residues. Concerning this clone itself: The target antigen is unknown.

This receptor was obtained from a person between 35 and 49 years old with breast cancer. The genes are TRBV29-1 and TRBJ2-1; D uncertain. The source material was blood. The CDR3 region is CSVGASSYNEQFF. The CDR3 DNA sequence: TGCAGCGTTGGCGCCAGCTCCTACAATGAGCAGTTCTTC.